The clone carrying this T cell receptor (beta chain) was counted at least ten times. Antigen unknown. This sample was taken from a study of naive and memory T cell subsets. This CDR3 has 14 amino acids. V gave up 4 bases and J gave up 5 bases; unmatched junction bases: 2. CDR1 is SGDLS, CDR2 YYNGEE, per germline. Study findings and constraints: Especially in CD8 cells, naive repertoires contained a few larger clonotypes, possibly CD45RA-re-expressing memory cells. TCR counts from RNA may reflect activation-linked expression changes.

After the first PCR, alpha and beta chain libraries were processed separately. CD8 T cells were positively selected from what remained after CD4 positive selection. Cells stained for CD3, CD4, CD8, CD45RA and CD27 were sorted into four subsets. The beta constant-region primer was an equimolar mix of two oligonucleotides covering TRBC1 and TRBC2. Ligated cDNA was amplified by four rounds of PCR with nested alpha and beta constant-region primers and SP2. TCRdb reprocessed the UMI-ligation and nested PCR reads with MiXCR, giving one entry per CDR3 protein. This table has roughly 97,000 distinct CDR3 sequences, about 15% appearing once.

The chain links TRBV9 to TRBJ2-1, with TRBD2 identical over 11 bases. The sequenced sample consisted of naive CD8+ T cells from blood. The source is a human donor in good health. The CDR3, as DNA: TGTGCCAGCAGCATACTAGCGGGAGACAATGAGCAGTTCTTC. This encodes CASSILAGDNEQFF.